The 18 T cell receptor beta chains below come from one sample, sequenced in a study of beta chain features in type 1 diabetes. Isolated RNA was reverse transcribed in full, so expressed TCRB transcripts were sequenced. TCRdb's copy holds only in-frame clones and misses some; the assay was immunoSEQ multiplex PCR. The repertoire has hundreds of thousands of clones, 11% to 15% of them found once; the top ten carry roughly 0.04%. Their target antigens are unknown. Study-level results: The study found moderately but significantly shorter TCRB CDR3s in all four CD4+ subsets of Type 1 diabetes patients.

Sequencing used naive CD4+ T cells from blood. The receptor source for this set is a man younger than 30 with type 1 diabetes.

The chain carries TRBV9 and TRBJ2-2, with D perhaps matching TRBD1 or TRBD2 (6 bases each). Between the trimmed V and J ends, which lost 0 bases and 4 bases, there was a span of 19 bases. The CDR3 covers 18 residues. Germline-derived CDR1 and CDR2 are SGDLS and YYNGEE. CDR3 amino acids: CASSVVSMSGAGTGELFF. CDR3 DNA sequence: TGTGCCAGCAGCGTAGTTAGCATGTCGGGGGCAGGCACCGGGGAGCTGTTTTTT.

The chain links TRBV15 to TRBJ2-3; 11 nucleotides line up with TRBD1. Germline assignment: CDR1 LNHNV and CDR2 YYDKDF (reference sequence). The J segment lost 1 base and the V segment lost 7 bases, leaving 1 base of the junction unmatched. The CDR3 is made up of 14 amino acids. This chain's CDR3 is CATKDRGRTDTQYF. The CDR3 region has the DNA TGTGCCACCAAGGACAGGGGGCGCACAGATACGCAGTATTTT.

This chain connects TRBV7-3 to TRBJ1-1; 7 bases agree with TRBD1. V shed 6 bases, J shed 0 bases, and the junction held 4 bases outside the gene matches. CDR1 is SGHTA and CDR2 is FQGTGA in the germline V gene. The CDR3 is made up of 14 amino acids. CDR3 protein: CASRLTGMNTEAFF. In DNA form, the CDR3 reads TGTGCCAGCAGATTGACAGGGATGAACACTGAAGCTTTCTTT.

V is TRBV4-3 and J is TRBJ1-4; D gene unclear. V shed 4 bases and J shed 1 base, with 19 bases lying between them. This CDR3 spans 18 amino acids. Germline loops: CDR1 LGHNA, CDR2 YSLEER. CDR3 amino acids: CASSRSAKGVGTNEKLFF. The CDR3 coding sequence is TGCGCCAGCAGCCGGAGTGCGAAAGGTGTGGGAACTAATGAAAAACTGTTTTTT.

The J gene is TRBJ1-2, the V gene TRBV14; D is ambiguous. Germline CDR1 is SGHDN and CDR2 is FVKESK. Trimming cost V 6 bases and J 6 bases, with 32 bases left between them. This CDR3 contains 19 residues. The chain's CDR3 is CASSLTRGAASYQGDGYTF. The CDR3 DNA reads as TGTGCCAGCAGTCTCACCCGAGGCGCAGCTAGCTACCAAGGAGATGGCTACACCTTC.

This clone turned up a few times. The chain links TRBV27 to TRBJ1-3, with 8 bases aligning to TRBD1. V was clipped by 0 bases and J by 2 bases; unmatched bases: 6. Germline loops: CDR1 MNHEY, CDR2 SMNVEV (reference sequence). This CDR3 comprises 17 residues. The CDR3 loop reads CASSLSITGGTGNTIYF. As DNA, the CDR3 is TGTGCCAGCAGTTTATCGATTACAGGGGGAACTGGAAACACCATATATTTT.

In its sample, this clone was seen a few times. The chain has TRBV9 and TRBJ1-6; D gene ambiguous. Per the germline V gene, CDR1 is SGDLS and CDR2 is YYNGEE. Trimming cost V 6 bases and J 7 bases, with 17 bases left between them. The CDR3 runs 15 residues. The CDR3 spells CASTTLGSQNSPLHF. CDR3 nucleotide sequence: TGTGCCAGCACCACCTTGGGAAGCCAGAATTCACCCCTCCACTTT.

The chain uses TRBV10-3 and TRBJ1-6, with D possibly TRBD1 on 5 matching bases. Germline V gene lookup returns CDR1 ENHRY and CDR2 SYGVKD. Trimming removed 8 bases at V and 8 bases at J, with 13 bases between. CDR3 length: 13 amino acids. CDR3 loop: CAIRTDTYSPLHF. The CDR3 DNA sequence: TGTGCCATCCGGACGGACACCTATTCACCCCTCCACTTT.

This clone was found a few times. CDR3 loop: CASTPPTSSKTEAFF. The CDR3 DNA reads as TGTGCCAGCACCCCACCCACGAGCAGCAAGACTGAAGCTTTCTTT. V and J are TRBV25-1 and TRBJ1-1; unclear D gene. Deletions cut 7 bases from V and 5 bases from J, with 20 bases between. CDR3 length equals 15 residues. The germline gives CDR1 MGHDK, CDR2 SYGVNS.

This chain links TRBV7-2 with TRBJ2-1; D remains ambiguous. Trimming left V 5 bases short and J 4 bases short, with 15 bases between. Germline-derived CDR1 and CDR2 are SGHTA and FQGNSA. The CDR3 sequence is 15 residues long. The CDR3 is CASSLTPGPYNEQFF. CDR3 nucleotide sequence: TGTGCCAGCAGCCTAACCCCGGGCCCTTACAATGAGCAGTTCTTC.

This clone appeared a few times. The chain is built from TRBV19 and TRBJ1-6, with 12 bases lining up with TRBD1. Losses at the gene ends were 6 bases for V and 8 bases for J; bases not matched to a gene: 8. CDR3 length: 16 amino acids. Germline-derived CDR1 and CDR2 are LNHDA and SQIVND (reference sequence). Here the CDR3 DNA reads TGTGCCAGTAGCCTGGGACAGGGGGCTGGGGATTCACCCCTCCACTTT. Residues: CASSLGQGAGDSPLHF.

The rearrangement links TRBV19 to TRBJ2-6, with 12 positions matching TRBD2. Germline assignment: CDR1 LNHDA and CDR2 SQIVND (reference sequence). V gave up 11 bases and J gave up 0 bases; unmatched junction bases: 2. This CDR3 comprises 15 residues. CDR3 DNA sequence: TGTGCCTCGACTAGCGGGAGCTCTGGGGCCAACGTCCTGACTTTC. Translation gives CASTSGSSGANVLTF.

The gene calls are TRBV6-5 and TRBJ2-1, with a tentative D call TRBD2 (6 bases). Germline-derived CDR1 and CDR2 are MNHEY and SVGAGI. The CDR3 is made up of 15 amino acids. Trimming took off 10 bases at V and 0 bases at J, with 16 bases between the two ends. In nucleotides, the CDR3 is TGTGCCACCTGGGGGACTTACCACTCCTACAATGAGCAGTTCTTC. Translating gives CATWGTYHSYNEQFF.

The rearrangement uses TRBV5-1 and TRBJ2-4, with D unclear. V gave up 2 bases and J gave up 0 bases, with 9 bases separating them. Germline CDR1 reads SGHRS; CDR2 reads YFSETQ. The CDR3 totals 15 residues. The CDR3 nucleotides are TGCGCCAGCAGCTTCGACAACCTAGCCAAAAACATTCAGTACTTC. This translates into CASSFDNLAKNIQYF.

In its sample, this clone was seen a few times. The chain's CDR3 is CASSSLGGELFF. CDR3 nucleotide sequence: TGTGCCAGCAGCTCCCTTGGCGGGGAGCTGTTTTTT. This chain uses TRBV7-9 with TRBJ2-2; no reliable D call. The CDR3 runs 12 residues. V lost 4 bases to trimming and J lost 7 bases, with 7 bases between them. Germline V gene data show CDR1 as SEHNR and CDR2 as FQNEAQ (reference sequence).

This clone was picked up a small number of times. The chain is built from TRBV30 and TRBJ1-2, with 7 bases that match TRBD1. Trimming at V came to 3 bases and at J to 12 bases, leaving 10 bases not matched to a gene. Germline V gene data show CDR1 as GTSNPN and CDR2 as SVGIG (reference sequence). The CDR3 has 12 amino acids. The CDR3 loop reads CAWSVGGAWDTF. CDR3 nucleotides: TGTGCCTGGAGCGTAGGGGGCGCGTGGGACACCTTC.

This clone appeared a few times. V gene TRBV29-1 combines with J gene TRBJ2-3, with D hard to call. V lost 7 bases and J 4 bases, leaving 6 bases between the germline ends. The CDR3 has 10 residues. Per germline, CDR1 SQVTM and CDR2 ANQGSEA. The CDR3 DNA is TGCAGCGCGGTTCCAGATACGCAGTATTTT. It yields the protein CSAVPDTQYF.

The chain employs TRBV27 and TRBJ2-2; unclear D gene. The V gene lost 5 bases and the J gene lost 6 bases, with 10 bases spanning the gap. Per germline, CDR1 MNHEY and CDR2 SMNVEV (reference sequence). CDR3 length equals 13 residues. CDR3 DNA sequence: TGTGCCAGCAGTCTGACCCCAGCCGGGGAGCTGTTTTTT. It encodes CASSLTPAGELFF.